This T cell receptor (beta chain) was retrieved from a study of PD-L1 blockade in urothelial cancer. Whole-study context: Timepoints chosen for blood analysis were 3 weeks (second dose) and 6 weeks after treatment start. Blood samples had a median of 141,255 T cells.

Each PCR contained spiked-in synthetic TCR analog templates. Libraries were prepared by immunoSEQ multiplex PCR; TCRdb keeps only in-frame clonotypes and omits some of them. The sample yields tens of thousands of clones, more than 70% seen once. The time point denotes: peripheral blood 6 weeks after treatment start. The diagnosis in patients was locally advanced or metastatic urothelial carcinoma. This specimen consisted of PBMCs, obtained around atezolizumab (anti-PD-L1) treatment. The TCR was taken from a man aged 55 to 69 with urothelial cancer.

In DNA, the CDR3 is TGCGCCAGCAGCCAACACGGGACAGGGTTTGATGAGCAGTTCTTC. This codes for CASSQHGTGFDEQFF. The chain links TRBV4-1 to TRBJ2-1; TRBD1 matches 9 bases. The CDR3 totals 15 residues. The V and J ends lost 2 bases and 8 bases, in that order; junction bases with no gene match: 7. Germline V CDR1 and CDR2: MGHRA, YSYEKL.